One sample yielded the 7 T cell receptor beta chains listed below, sequenced in a study of molecular identifiers for immune sequencing clone quantification. Each CDR3 protein gets one entry after TCRdb re-called the PCR reads with MiXCR. The data show 85,000 to 100,000 distinct CDR3 sequences, roughly 24% seen once. Source material: naive CD8+ T cells from blood, with Jurkat cell RNA spiked in. The sample's subset: FACS-sorted CD8+CD4-CCR7+CD45RA+ naive T cells. Receptors originate from a human donor in good health. Some libraries in this study had Jurkat cell RNA spiked in.

This clonotype was counted between two and nine times. The chain combines TRBV20-1 with TRBJ1-2; 9 bases line up with TRBD1. Trimming took 6 bases from V and 3 from J; bases not matched to a gene: 8. The CDR3 sequence is 14 residues long. From germline, CDR1 is DFQATT and CDR2 SNEGSKA (reference sequence). CDR3 residues: CSADTGGMDYGYTF. The CDR3 nucleotides read TGCAGTGCGGATACAGGGGGCATGGACTATGGCTACACCTTC.

There are many counts of this clonotype. The chain has TRBV30 and TRBJ1-1; D is undetermined. Germline CDR1 reads GTSNPN; CDR2 reads SVGIG (reference sequence). Trimming took 0 bases from V and 6 from J, leaving 5 bases between them. This CDR3 has 11 amino acids. The CDR3 region is CAWSVTAEAFF. In DNA form, the CDR3 reads TGTGCCTGGAGTGTAACCGCTGAAGCTTTCTTT.

The V call is TRBV15, the J call TRBJ2-2; D call uncertain. V was trimmed by 4 bases and J by 5 bases, leaving 17 bases between them. CDR3 length: 16 residues. Germline assignment: CDR1 LNHNV and CDR2 YYDKDF (reference sequence). The CDR3 DNA is TGTGCCACCAGCATAAGTGTTCTAGGCGTGACCGGGGAGCTGTTTTTT. Translating it yields CATSISVLGVTGELFF.

As regards this clonotype: An end of the junction differs from the germline gene, which may be a read error. This sequence joins TRBV19 and TRBJ2-3; no clear D gene. Germline CDR1 is LNHDA and CDR2 is SQIVND (reference sequence). The CDR3 length is 13 residues. The CDR3 DNA is TGTGCCAGTAATATGATGAGCACAAATACGCAGTATTTT. It yields the protein CASNMMSTNTQYF.

This clonotype was recorded many times. This sequence joins TRBV2 and TRBJ2-3; maybe TRBD2 (5 bases). CDR3 length: 13 amino acids. The V gene's germline CDR1 is SNHLY and CDR2 FYNNEI. Between the trimmed V and J ends, which lost 7 bases and 4 bases, there was a span of 12 bases. The CDR3 loop reads CASTRTLADTQYF. The CDR3 DNA sequence: TGTGCCAGCACCCGGACTCTCGCAGATACGCAGTATTTT.

This clonotype was counted many times. V usage is TRBV30 and J usage is TRBJ1-1; maybe TRBD1 (5 bases). CDR3 length: 12 residues. Per germline, CDR1 GTSNPN and CDR2 SVGIG (reference sequence). Trimming took 2 bases from V and 6 from J, leaving 10 bases between them. The CDR3: CAWSQGSAEAFF. DNA of the CDR3: TGTGCCTGGAGTCAGGGCTCGGCTGAAGCTTTCTTT.

The chain couples TRBV2 to TRBJ2-2; the D gene is possibly TRBD2 (6 bases). V shed 6 bases and J shed 0 bases, with 20 bases lying between them. CDR1 and CDR2 from the germline V gene are SNHLY and FYNNEI. This CDR3 has 18 amino acids. CDR3 amino acids: CASRTAGGAGTNTGELFF. The CDR3 nucleotides are TGTGCCAGCAGGACGGCGGGTGGAGCGGGCACGAACACCGGGGAGCTGTTTTTT.